The rows below give T cell receptor beta chains drawn from one sample of a study of T cells in localized non-small cell lung cancer. The table came from immunoSEQ multiplex PCR; TCRdb's copy has only in-frame clones and leaves some out. The sample yields about 2,200 clones, around 20% seen once. Here the sequenced sample was normal lung tissue next to the tumor, taken before any cancer treatment. The receptors originated from a man between 40 and 75 years old with stage I squamous cell lung carcinoma. CDR3s include the opening cysteine and the closing phenylalanine or tryptophan. The order of the fields is CDR3 DNA, CDR3 protein, V gene, clone size, J gene, D gene. The D gene is left open where the match is weak. The size field is filled for only some rows; it gives once, few, many or a size class.

CDR3 DNA: TGTGCCAGCAGCTGGATGGGACTAGCGGGAGGGCCGGGGGCCAACGTCCTGACTTTC
CDR3 protein: CASSWMGLAGGPGANVLTF
V gene: TRBV11-3
clone size: medium-sized
J gene: TRBJ2-6
D gene: TRBD2

CDR3 DNA: TGTGCCAGCAGTCCCTGGGCCGCGAAGACGCAGTATTTT
CDR3 protein: CASSPWAAKTQYF
V gene: TRBV28
clone size: medium-sized
J gene: TRBJ2-3
D gene: -

CDR3 DNA: TGTGCCAGTAGTATAGTAAAACAGGCTATAAGGAATGAGCAGTTCTTC
CDR3 protein: CASSIVKQAIRNEQFF
V gene: TRBV19
clone size: -
J gene: TRBJ2-1
D gene: -

CDR3 DNA: TGTGCCAGCAGTTACGGCAGGGTGGGCGGCGAGCAGTACTTC
CDR3 protein: CASSYGRVGGEQYF
V gene: TRBV6-8
clone size: medium-sized
J gene: TRBJ2-7
D gene: -

CDR3 DNA: TGCGCCAGCAGCCAAGTGGATCTGGGCTTCTCTGGAAACACCATATATTTT
CDR3 protein: CASSQVDLGFSGNTIYF
V gene: TRBV4-1
clone size: -
J gene: TRBJ1-3
D gene: -

CDR3 DNA: TGTGCTAGCAGCTTAGGAGGAGGCACAGATACGCAGTATTTT
CDR3 protein: CASSLGGGTDTQYF
V gene: TRBV11-3
clone size: medium-sized
J gene: TRBJ2-3
D gene: -

CDR3 DNA: TGTGCCAGCAGCGAGGGACTAGTCCCCTACGAGCAGTACTTC
CDR3 protein: CASSEGLVPYEQYF
V gene: TRBV11-3
clone size: medium-sized
J gene: TRBJ2-7
D gene: TRBD2

CDR3 DNA: TGTGCCAGCGTAAGACAGATTGCAACTAATGAAAAACTGTTTTTT
CDR3 protein: CASVRQIATNEKLFF
V gene: TRBV6-8
clone size: few
J gene: TRBJ1-4
D gene: -

CDR3 DNA: TGTGCCAGCAGCTCCCAACTCCGGGGGGCGCGATTTCAGCCCCAGCATTTT
CDR3 protein: CASSSQLRGARFQPQHF
V gene: TRBV28
clone size: few
J gene: TRBJ1-5
D gene: -

CDR3 DNA: TGCAGCGTGTACCGGGCCTCCCTGGGAGCTTTCTTT
CDR3 protein: CSVYRASLGAFF
V gene: TRBV29-1
clone size: few
J gene: TRBJ1-1
D gene: -

CDR3 DNA: TGTGCCAGCAGCGTGGGACCTTCCCCCACAGATACGCAGTATTTT
CDR3 protein: CASSVGPSPTDTQYF
V gene: TRBV9
clone size: medium-sized
J gene: TRBJ2-3
D gene: -

CDR3 DNA: TGCAGCGCGGTAGACACGGCCGGGGAGACCCAGTACTTC
CDR3 protein: CSAVDTAGETQYF
V gene: TRBV29-1
clone size: -
J gene: TRBJ2-5
D gene: -

CDR3 DNA: TGTGCCTGGAGTGGACAAATGGACACTGAAGCTTTCTTT
CDR3 protein: CAWSGQMDTEAFF
V gene: TRBV30
clone size: few
J gene: TRBJ1-1
D gene: -

CDR3 DNA: TGCAGCGTCATCTACCAAGGGGCAGATACGCAGTATTTT
CDR3 protein: CSVIYQGADTQYF
V gene: TRBV29-1
clone size: -
J gene: TRBJ2-3
D gene: -

CDR3 DNA: TGTGCCAGCACCTCTACTAGCGGGAGCCACAATGAGCAGTTCTTC
CDR3 protein: CASTSTSGSHNEQFF
V gene: TRBV28
clone size: -
J gene: TRBJ2-1
D gene: TRBD2

CDR3 DNA: TGTGCCAGCAGAGGTGACAGGGAAAGCTCCTATGGCTACACCTTC
CDR3 protein: CASRGDRESSYGYTF
V gene: TRBV6-8
clone size: -
J gene: TRBJ1-2
D gene: TRBD1

CDR3 DNA: TGTGCCAGCACTGAGCTTGGGGCCAACGTCCTGACTTTC
CDR3 protein: CASTELGANVLTF
V gene: TRBV6-8
clone size: -
J gene: TRBJ2-6
D gene: -

CDR3 DNA: TGTGCCAGCAGTGCAGTGGGGGCTAATGAAAAACTGTTTTTT
CDR3 protein: CASSAVGANEKLFF
V gene: TRBV25-1
clone size: -
J gene: TRBJ1-4
D gene: -

CDR3 DNA: TGTGCCAGCAGCTCCGGGACAGCGAGCACAGATACGCAGTATTTT
CDR3 protein: CASSSGTASTDTQYF
V gene: TRBV11-3
clone size: medium-sized
J gene: TRBJ2-3
D gene: TRBD1

CDR3 DNA: TGCAGCGTTGAAGATTTGGGGATACCTGGAAACACCATATATTTT
CDR3 protein: CSVEDLGIPGNTIYF
V gene: TRBV29-1
clone size: -
J gene: TRBJ1-3
D gene: -

CDR3 DNA: TGTGCCAGCAGCCAACCGGGACTAGGGACCCATGAGCAGTTCTTC
CDR3 protein: CASSQPGLGTHEQFF
V gene: TRBV14
clone size: -
J gene: TRBJ2-1
D gene: TRBD2

CDR3 DNA: TGTGCCTGGAGTAAGGGGCGGCGGGCCAGGTCGAACAATGAGCAGTTCTTC
CDR3 protein: CAWSKGRRARSNNEQFF
V gene: TRBV30
clone size: medium-sized
J gene: TRBJ2-1
D gene: -

CDR3 DNA: TGTGCCACCAGCTCCCGGGACCGGGTTGGGGAGCAGTACTTC
CDR3 protein: CATSSRDRVGEQYF
V gene: TRBV15
clone size: -
J gene: TRBJ2-7
D gene: -

CDR3 DNA: TGTGCCAGCACATGGTTTAGTGACAATGAGCAGTTCTTC
CDR3 protein: CASTWFSDNEQFF
V gene: TRBV9
clone size: few
J gene: TRBJ2-1
D gene: -

CDR3 DNA: TGTGCCAGCGGCGGGTCCTCCTACGAGCAGTACTTC
CDR3 protein: CASGGSSYEQYF
V gene: TRBV12-5
clone size: medium-sized
J gene: TRBJ2-7
D gene: -

CDR3 DNA: TGCGCCAGCCCCCCTTCCGAGGGCTGCGCCTACGAGCAGTACTTC
CDR3 protein: CASPPSEGCAYEQYF
V gene: TRBV10-1
clone size: -
J gene: TRBJ2-7
D gene: -

CDR3 DNA: TGTGCCTGGAGTGTCGTGGGGGGTGAGCAGTTCTTC
CDR3 protein: CAWSVVGGEQFF
V gene: TRBV30
clone size: large
J gene: TRBJ2-1
D gene: -

CDR3 DNA: TGTGCCACCAGCAGAGATTCGTGGACATCTAATCAGCCCCAGCATTTT
CDR3 protein: CATSRDSWTSNQPQHF
V gene: TRBV15
clone size: -
J gene: TRBJ1-5
D gene: -

CDR3 DNA: TGTGCCTGGAGCCGGGGGACAGGGAGGTTGAGGGGGACCCAGTACTTC
CDR3 protein: CAWSRGTGRLRGTQYF
V gene: TRBV30
clone size: -
J gene: TRBJ2-5
D gene: TRBD1

CDR3 DNA: TGCGCCAGCAGCACTCTAGCGGGAGATGGAGAGACCCAGTACTTC
CDR3 protein: CASSTLAGDGETQYF
V gene: TRBV5-1
clone size: -
J gene: TRBJ2-5
D gene: TRBD2

CDR3 DNA: TGTGCCAGCAGCCCCACAGGGGCTACCTATGGCTACACCTTC
CDR3 protein: CASSPTGATYGYTF
V gene: TRBV11-3
clone size: medium-sized
J gene: TRBJ1-2
D gene: TRBD1

CDR3 DNA: TGCGCCAGCAGCTTGGTGGCGGGTGGCCTTAGAACAGATACGCAGTATTTT
CDR3 protein: CASSLVAGGLRTDTQYF
V gene: TRBV5-1
clone size: -
J gene: TRBJ2-3
D gene: -

CDR3 DNA: TGTGCCAGCTCGTACGGGACTAGCGGGAGCCGCGAGCAGTACTTC
CDR3 protein: CASSYGTSGSREQYF
V gene: TRBV18
clone size: -
J gene: TRBJ2-7
D gene: TRBD2

CDR3 DNA: TGTGCCAGCAGCATCGGACAGGACAATGAGCAGTTCTTC
CDR3 protein: CASSIGQDNEQFF
V gene: TRBV9
clone size: medium-sized
J gene: TRBJ2-1
D gene: TRBD1

CDR3 DNA: TGTGCCAGCTCACCAATGAAGGGATCGGAGACCCAGTACTTC
CDR3 protein: CASSPMKGSETQYF
V gene: TRBV18
clone size: -
J gene: TRBJ2-5
D gene: -

CDR3 DNA: TGTGCCAGCACTTGGGGGATTCCCTACAATGAGCAGTTCTTC
CDR3 protein: CASTWGIPYNEQFF
V gene: TRBV28
clone size: large
J gene: TRBJ2-1
D gene: -

CDR3 DNA: TGCAGCGTTGTGCAATCGGGACTCTACTCTGGAAACACCATATATTTT
CDR3 protein: CSVVQSGLYSGNTIYF
V gene: TRBV29-1
clone size: few
J gene: TRBJ1-3
D gene: -

CDR3 DNA: TGCGCCAGCAGTTTCGGACTAGCGGGCTACAATGAGCAGTTCTTC
CDR3 protein: CASSFGLAGYNEQFF
V gene: TRBV4-1
clone size: few
J gene: TRBJ2-1
D gene: TRBD2

CDR3 DNA: TGTGCCAGCAGTACGGTTTCCGGGGGCTCCTACAATGAGCAGTTCTTC
CDR3 protein: CASSTVSGGSYNEQFF
V gene: TRBV2
clone size: few
J gene: TRBJ2-1
D gene: -

CDR3 DNA: TGTGCCAGTAGTTTTACAGGGGACACTGAAGCTTTCTTT
CDR3 protein: CASSFTGDTEAFF
V gene: TRBV19
clone size: large
J gene: TRBJ1-1
D gene: TRBD1